Sequencing of this T cell receptor (beta chain) was carried out in a study of blood T cells in healthy people across ages (dated by TCRdb to about 2015). In terms of the full investigation: In model experiments, template switching captured about one uniquely barcoded TCR beta cDNA molecule for every two T cells. To track age-related changes in TCR beta repertoire diversity, the study relied on deep sequencing normalized with unique cDNA molecular identifiers. The donors were divided into four age groups: young (average around 16 years), middle-aged (about 40), aged (approximately 62) and long-lived (nearly 85). Donors of different ages were randomly distributed across sequencing lanes to avoid experimental bias. Two additional independent replicas of 1 million unique cDNA reads from the same blood draw were analyzed for two donors (one aged 18 to 30 and one aged 80 or older).

The donors were roughly 38 Caucasian individuals from Russia, aged roughly 6 to 90 years, who were systemically healthy. Around 10 milliliters of peripheral blood were drawn from each donor into EDTA-treated Vacutainer tubes. Ficoll-Paque density-gradient centrifugation was used to isolate PBMCs, with at least 6 million per sample. Total RNA, at least 6 micrograms per sample, was extracted from PBMCs with Trizol reagent. For every donor, an aliquot of PBMCs went through flow cytometry to measure the percentages of naive CD45RAhigh/CD27high T cells. The library was made by 5' RACE. These reads were obtained on an Illumina HiSeq 2500. A second PCR of about 6 to 11 cycles was run with a J-beta primer mix and a sample-barcoded 5' primer. A template-switch 5' adaptor carrying 12 random nucleotides introduced a unique molecular identifier onto each TCR beta cDNA molecule. Each sample yielded at least 3 million CDR3-containing paired-end reads. The Mint cDNA synthesis kit, primed by a TRBC-specific oligonucleotide, was used to synthesize first-strand cDNA from all RNA. Following uracil-DNA glycosylase treatment, a first 18-cycle PCR with universal primers M1SS and BC2_uni_R was performed on all cDNA. As for the authors' bioinformatics: Each sample was normalized by randomly selecting 1 million high-quality reads, each carrying a distinct molecular identifier. Reads with shared molecular identifiers were discarded instead of being binned into consensus sequences. MiTCR, run with a Q25 quality threshold and the strictest error-elimination algorithm, handled CDR3 identification, clonotype clustering and error correction. A nonparametric unseen species model using Euler transformation provided a lower-bound estimate of total TCR beta diversity. TCRdb reanalyzed the raw reads on its own, using fastp at Q25 for trimming and MiXCR for clone calling, and kept in-frame beta chains. Each CDR3 protein appears once, grouped with its most common genes and DNA. The V and J calls were determined by TCRdb, not by the authors. This sample is represented by about 1.4 million distinct CDR3 sequences; approximately 59% of them were singletons. The ten top clones hold over 6.5% of the sample.

General study outcomes and caveats: The CMV infection status of donors was not known, potentially confounding age-related changes in expanded clonotypes. Compared with the aged group, more naive CD4+ T cells, fewer expanded clones and increased TCR diversity were shown by the long-lived group, suggesting age selection. As age increased, observed TCR beta diversity per million T cells dropped in a roughly linear way, and a significant reduction was already evident by age about 40. The percentage of naive T cells measured by flow cytometry correlated strongly with observed TCR beta diversity. Conclusive comparison of naive and antigen-experienced compartments was prevented by the profiling of bulk unsorted PBMCs. Estimates of total diversity from one million sequenced T cells were regarded as lower bounds and underestimates.

CDR3 length: 17 amino acids, cysteine to phenylalanine. Kept here is only the CDR3 DNA, which spans 51 bases and is read in frame from base 1. For this chain, trimming is 1 base at the V end and 1 base at the J end, and the number of junction bases without a gene match is 4. CDR1 and CDR2, looked up from the germline V gene, are SGHTA and FQGNSA. This clonotype was detected a few times. It lacks a known antigen. One base away there is no much larger clone; base qualities are not given. Sequenced material: blood. This receptor chain uses TRBV7-2 and TRBJ2-1, and TRBD2 matches 10 of the central bases. This TCR came from a man aged 18 to 29 in good health. The base sequence is TGTGCCAGCAGCTTAGATCTTAGCGGGAGGTCCTACAATGAGCAGTTCTTC. This gives the protein CASSLDLSGRSYNEQFF.